The present T cell receptor (beta chain) was sequenced within a study of OX40 agonist ivuxolimab in advanced cancers. Produced via immunoSEQ multiplex PCR; TCRdb's table is partial and in-frame only. The sample comprises over 80,000 clones, approximately 87% of which are singletons, and more than 5% rests with the top ten. This clone was found a few times. Germline CDR1 SGHRS, CDR2 YFSETQ. This CDR3 contains 14 residues. The trim removed 4 bases at V and 2 bases at J, leaving 3 bases unmatched. The specimen comprised CD4+ or CD8+ T cells sorted from blood, sampled in a trial of the OX40 agonist ivuxolimab. The TCR originated in an adult with an advanced solid tumor such as melanoma, head and neck, liver or kidney cancer. The chain combines TRBV5-1 with TRBJ2-5; 9 nucleotides match TRBD2. CDR3 in amino acids: CASSRSGGQETQYF. CDR3 in DNA: TGCGCCAGCAGCCGGAGCGGGGGGCAAGAGACCCAGTACTTC.